These 13 T cell receptor beta chains were sequenced from one sample in a study of regulatory T cells in long-lasting Graves disease. Building the TCR beta libraries relied on iRepertoire HTBI primers, and CDR3 regions underwent Arm-PCR. TCRdb re-derived calls from the multiplex PCR reads in MiXCR, one entry per CDR3 protein. The sample carries roughly 610,000 distinct CDR3 sequences, roughly 15% recorded once. Noted time point: newly diagnosed GD, antithyroid drugs for less than 3 months. Extracted PBMC RNA gave rise to the TCR library. These same data were also listed under a study on T cells in Graves' hyperthyroidism and ophthalmopathy.

The sample was peripheral blood mononuclear cells (PBMCs), taken at new diagnosis, from a patient treated with antithyroid drugs. Every receptor here comes from a woman aged 25 to 39 with Graves disease.

This chain links TRBV7-8 with TRBJ2-2; 10 nucleotides align to TRBD2. V dropped 6 bases and J dropped 6; count of bases not matched to a gene: 4. CDR3 length: 14 amino acids. Germline V gene lookup returns CDR1 SGHVS and CDR2 FQNEAQ. CDR3 bases: TGTGCCAGCAGGGGAGCGGGAGGGCCCGGGGAGCTGTTTTTT. It is translated as CASRGAGGPGELFF.

This clonotype has a count of ten or more. The chain employs TRBV28 and TRBJ2-7, with 8 positions matching TRBD2. V lost 5 bases, J lost 4 bases, and 10 bases stayed unmatched. Germline lookup yields CDR1 MDHEN and CDR2 SYDVKM. The CDR3 is 15 residues long. The CDR3 DNA is TGTGCCAGCAGTACCCTCCCGGGGGGGGTTTACGAGCAGTACTTC. Encoded protein: CASSTLPGGVYEQYF.

In this sample, this clonotype turned up many times. The chain combines TRBV10-3 with TRBJ2-7, with 10 bases aligning to TRBD1. Germline values: CDR1 ENHRY, CDR2 SYGVKD. V gave up 4 bases and J gave up 10 bases; unmatched junction bases: 1. The CDR3 is 11 amino acids. CDR3 sequence reads: CAISGQGAQYF. The CDR3 bases are TGTGCCATCAGTGGACAGGGGGCTCAGTACTTC.

This clonotype was picked up many times. V gene TRBV28 combines with J gene TRBJ1-2, with 9 bases matching TRBD1. Per germline, CDR1 MDHEN and CDR2 SYDVKM. J gave up 4 bases and V 6 bases, and 3 bases lay outside the gene matches. The CDR3 runs to 13 residues. Written as DNA, the CDR3 is TGTGCCAGCAGAACAGGGGGCTCCTATGGCTACACCTTC. Translated, it gives CASRTGGSYGYTF.

Comments on this clonotype: A much more abundant neighbour one base away suggests this may be a read error. This chain uses TRBV11-2 with TRBJ2-1, with D uncertain. Trimming took off 8 bases at V and 6 bases at J, with 14 bases between the two ends. The CDR3 runs to 13 residues. The V gene's germline CDR1 is SGHAT and CDR2 FQNNGV. Here the CDR3 DNA reads TGTGCCAGCGGCTCCCCCTTGGGCAATGAGCAGTTCTTC. This sequence encodes CASGSPLGNEQFF.

This chain connects TRBV6-2 or TRBV6-3 to TRBJ2-1; D unclear. The CDR3 is 12 residues long. V was clipped by 5 bases and J by 5 bases, with 7 bases between them. From germline, CDR1 is MNHEY and CDR2 SVGEGT. The CDR3 region has the DNA TGTGCCAGCAGTGGTCCGCACAATGAGCAGTTCTTC. It codes for CASSGPHNEQFF.

This clonotype was seen many times. V usage is TRBV6-1 and J usage is TRBJ2-7; D tentatively fits TRBD1 or TRBD2 (5 bases each). The CDR3 runs to 14 residues. V lost 5 bases to trimming and J lost 4 bases, with 15 bases between them. Germline V CDR1 and CDR2: MNHNS, SASEGT. CDR3 loop: CASSPSGWGYEQYF. CDR3 nucleotides: TGTGCCAGCAGTCCCTCGGGGTGGGGGTACGAGCAGTACTTC.

This clonotype was counted between two and nine times. The rearrangement uses TRBV19 and TRBJ2-1, with D possibly being TRBD2 (6 bases). The CDR3 has 16 residues. V was pared by 9 bases and J by 1 base, with 19 bases between. Germline V gives CDR1 LNHDA, CDR2 SQIVND (reference sequence). The CDR3 loop is CASQRLFGSSYNEQFF. The CDR3 DNA is TGTGCCAGCCAGCGCTTGTTCGGGAGTTCCTACAATGAGCAGTTCTTC.

The table lists this clonotype with a few counts. The chain couples TRBV7-9 to TRBJ2-7; D remains unclear. Germline-derived CDR1 and CDR2 are SEHNR and FQNEAQ (reference sequence). The length of the CDR3 is 13 residues. V was trimmed by 6 bases and J by 1 base, leaving 10 bases between them. CDR3 bases: TGTGCCAGCAGTCGACGGAATTCCTACGAGCAGTACTTC. This codes for CASSRRNSYEQYF. Variable domain in full (rest from reference TRBV7-9 and TRBJ2-7): DTGVSQNPRHKITKRGQNVTFRCDPISEHNRLYWYRQTLGQGPEFLTYFQNEAQLEKSRLLSDRFSAERPKGSFSTLEIQRTEQGDSAMYLCASSRRNSYEQYFGPGTRLTVT.

This clonotype occurred many times. The rearrangement joins TRBV20-1 to TRBJ1-1, with TRBD1 identical over 7 bases. The CDR3 is made up of 15 amino acids. With V trimmed by 2 bases and J by 5 bases, 11 bases remained unmatched. The germline V gene has CDR1 DFQATT and CDR2 SNEGSKA (reference sequence). In nucleotides, the CDR3 is TGCAGTGCTAGATTAACAGGGGCCCCGGGGACTGAAGCTTTCTTT. Amino acids: CSARLTGAPGTEAFF.

On this clonotype: Being one base from a much bigger clone, this may be a read error. The V gene is TRBV12-3 or TRBV12-4, the J gene TRBJ2-5, with 10 bases fitting TRBD2. The CDR3 covers 19 residues. Germline trimming cut 8 bases from V and 5 bases from J; bases unmatched to any gene: 23. CDR3 loop: CASRSPVEREGRAGETQYF. CDR3 sequence (DNA): TGTGCCAGCCGTTCCCCCGTGGAGCGGGAGGGCCGGGCCGGGGAGACCCAGTACTTC.

This clonotype was observed at least ten times. This CDR3 reads CASLIGSTEAFF. As DNA, the CDR3 is TGTGCCAGTTTGATCGGATCCACTGAAGCTTTCTTT. The J gene is TRBJ1-1, the V gene TRBV28; D unclear. The CDR3 runs 12 residues. Germline CDR1 MDHEN, CDR2 SYDVKM. Trimming cost V 9 bases and J 4 bases, with 12 bases left between them. The entire variable domain, with the rest obtained from reference TRBV28 and TRBJ1-1, is as follows: DVKVTQSSRYLVKRTGEKVFLECVQDMDHENMFWYRQDPGLGLRLIYFSYDVKMKEKGDIPEGYSVSREKKERFSLILESASTNQTSMYLCASLIGSTEAFFGQGTRLTVV.

This clonotype was seen many times. This chain joins TRBV19 and TRBJ1-1; D is unresolved. From germline, CDR1 is LNHDA and CDR2 SQIVND (reference sequence). The V end lost 2 bases, the J end lost 5 bases, and 9 bases lay between the germline ends. The CDR3 consists of 13 residues. The CDR3 protein is CASSILIQTEAFF. CDR3 DNA sequence: TGTGCCAGTAGTATATTAATCCAGACTGAAGCTTTCTTT.